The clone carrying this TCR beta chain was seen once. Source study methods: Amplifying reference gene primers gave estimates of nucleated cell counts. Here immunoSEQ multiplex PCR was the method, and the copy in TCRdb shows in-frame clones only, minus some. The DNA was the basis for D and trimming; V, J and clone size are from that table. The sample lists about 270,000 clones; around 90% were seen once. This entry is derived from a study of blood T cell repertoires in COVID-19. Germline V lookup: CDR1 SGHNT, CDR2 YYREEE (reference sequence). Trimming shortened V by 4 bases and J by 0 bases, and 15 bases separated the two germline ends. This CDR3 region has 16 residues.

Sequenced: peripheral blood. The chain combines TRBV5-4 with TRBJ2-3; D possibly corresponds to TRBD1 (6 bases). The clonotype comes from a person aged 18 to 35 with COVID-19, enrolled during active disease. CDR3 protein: CASSDGQTRSTDTQYF. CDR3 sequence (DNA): TGTGCCAGCAGCGACGGACAGACTCGTAGCACAGATACGCAGTATTTT.